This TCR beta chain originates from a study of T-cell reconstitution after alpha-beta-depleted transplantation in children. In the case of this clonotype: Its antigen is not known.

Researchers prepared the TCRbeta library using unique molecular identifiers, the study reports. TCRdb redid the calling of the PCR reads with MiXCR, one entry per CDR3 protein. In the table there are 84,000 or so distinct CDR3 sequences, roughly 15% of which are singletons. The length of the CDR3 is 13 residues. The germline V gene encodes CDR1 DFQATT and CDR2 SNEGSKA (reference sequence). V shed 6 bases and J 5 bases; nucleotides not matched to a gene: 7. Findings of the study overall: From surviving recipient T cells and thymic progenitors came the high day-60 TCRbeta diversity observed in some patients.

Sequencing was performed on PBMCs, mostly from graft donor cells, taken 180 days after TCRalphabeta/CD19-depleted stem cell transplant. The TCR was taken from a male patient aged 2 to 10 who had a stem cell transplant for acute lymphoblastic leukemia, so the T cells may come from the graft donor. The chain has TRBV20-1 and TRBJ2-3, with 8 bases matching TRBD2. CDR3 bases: TGCAGTGCCCGGGGGGGCCCTGGAGATACGCAGTATTTT. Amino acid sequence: CSARGGPGDTQYF.